One TCR beta chain is described in this entry. This clone was counted only a few times. Its antigen is unknown. Base qualities were left out, and no much larger clone turns up one base away. This sample was taken from a study of T cell responses to AZD1222 COVID-19 vaccine (dated by TCRdb to the early 2020s). As for the study more broadly: A total of 233 trial participants underwent TCR sequencing, of whom about 200 had received two doses of AZD1222 and around 25 had received two doses of the MenACWY control vaccine. Enrollment into the trials was organized by age into subgroups of 18-55, 56-69 and 70-plus years, and those subgroups contained approximately 150, 30 and 60 TCR-sequenced participants, respectively.

Here is what the overall study found, with its caveats: The whole spike protein was spanned by vaccine-associated CD4 TCRs, and dominant responses were seen in regions 160-218 and 743-854. The 56-69-year group was small, and its depth increase did not reach significance, likely because of low power. Participants were mostly white British and included more females than males, and it was suggested by the authors that clonal diversity may have been underestimated. Conclusions about previously exposed vaccinees are limited, since just a handful of AZD1222 recipients were seropositive for SARS-CoV-2 at baseline. A significant rise in spike-specific TCR breadth and depth was observed after two AZD1222 doses relative to day 0 and relative to MenACWY recipients. Nearly half of unique spike-specific TCRs reportedly recognized epitopes outside regions mutated in the B.1.351 and B.1.1.7 variants. Because no samples from the day 14 peak response were available, repertoires could be characterized only after the peak T cell response.

The CDR3 regions of human TCRbeta chains were analyzed by immunosequencing. On the study's bioinformatics: Repertoire TCRs were matched against a reference library of SARS-CoV-2-specific TCRs generated with the MIRA antigen-specificity platform. Breadth was defined as the fraction of unique TCRs that were SARS-CoV-2-associated, and depth was defined as the fraction of total T cells that were SARS-CoV-2-associated. Using the MIRA data, each spike-specific TCR was mapped to the spike region that the TCR reacts to and placed in a CD4 or CD8 class. Log10-transformed breadth and depth values were compared by one-way ANOVA with Sidak's multiple comparisons tests. As stored in TCRdb, this immuneACCESS dataset retains in-frame rearrangements with V and J assigned. A fraction of the clones does not appear; measured against another copy, unresolved V genes explain less than half of the discrepancy, and the remainder lacks a known reason. That table gives V, J and clone size, and the DNA gave D and trimming. This sample has 150,000 to 180,000 clones in its table, and roughly nine tenths of those were observed once. The ten largest clonotypes hold approximately 5.1% of the sample.

V loses 4 bases of germline sequence and J loses 13 bases, and the interval between the two ends is 15 bases. The CDR3 runs 12 residues from the cysteine to the phenylalanine. Only the CDR3 DNA stays, 36 bases, in frame from base 1. The germline V gene yields SGHTS for CDR1 and YDEGEE for CDR2. The sample's time point, from its label and the paper: baseline before first vaccination. The treatment or condition label of this sample denotes: meningococcal conjugate vaccine given as trial control. Vaccinee samples were obtained from the UK trials COV001 and COV002, which included a single-blind randomized controlled phase 2/3 trial of AZD1222 (ChAdOx1 nCoV-19) in healthy adults. For TCRbeta chain sequencing, PBMC samples were collected from trial participants at day 0 and at day 28 after the second dose.

This material consisted of peripheral blood, taken on day 0 of MenACWY control vaccination. The TCR sequence derives from an adult in good health. Recombination connected TRBV5-8 to TRBJ2-1; the D gene cannot be resolved reliably. At the DNA level, the sequence is TGTGCCAGCAGCCCCGGGCTAGAATCACAGTTCTTC. Its protein is CASSPGLESQFF.